The 10 T cell receptor beta chains listed next were all sequenced from one sample in a study of monozygotic twins with inflammatory bowel disease. TCRdb reprocessed the 5' RACE reads, keeping one entry per CDR3 protein, no DNA. The table lists some 440,000 distinct CDR3 sequences. What was sequenced was blood. Source of these receptors: a human donor with ulcerative colitis or Crohn's disease, or a healthy co-twin of an affected twin (not recorded which).

This rearrangement joins TRBV10-3 to TRBJ2-2; the D gene TCRdb calls, TRBD1, cannot be checked with no DNA. Germline V CDR1 and CDR2: ENHRY, SYGVKD. This CDR3 comprises 14 residues. CDR3 in amino acids: CAISGTGGTGELFF.

This sequence joins TRBV7-9 and TRBJ1-2; TCRdb outputs TRBD1, but without DNA this stays unchecked. The germline V gene encodes CDR1 SEHNR and CDR2 FQNEAQ (reference sequence). This CDR3 spans 15 amino acids. This CDR3 reads CASRPQGMSNYGYTF.

This chain links TRBV10-3 with TRBJ2-7; checking the TCRdb D call of TRBD1 is not possible without DNA. Germline values: CDR1 ENHRY, CDR2 SYGVKD. The CDR3 has 14 residues. The CDR3 region is CAIRGLQGTDEQYF.

CDR3 region: CASSGYRGYEQYF. The V call is TRBV6-1, the J call TRBJ2-7; lacking DNA, the TRBD1 call made by TCRdb goes unchecked. Germline values: CDR1 MNHNS, CDR2 SASEGT. The CDR3 covers 13 residues.

V gene TRBV5-6 combines with J gene TRBJ1-2. The CDR3 spans 13 residues. Germline CDR1 SGHDT, CDR2 YYEEEE. CDR3 amino acids: CASYRGGSYGYTF.

This chain connects TRBV7-9 to TRBJ2-5; TCRdb outputs TRBD2, but without DNA this stays unchecked. Germline CDR1 SEHNR, CDR2 FQNEAQ (reference sequence). The CDR3 contains 14 residues. The CDR3 protein is CASSPRAVSETQYF.

The V gene is TRBV19, the J gene TRBJ1-6; with no DNA, the TCRdb D assignment of TRBD1 cannot be verified. The germline gives CDR1 LNHDA, CDR2 SQIVND (reference sequence). The CDR3 consists of 14 residues. CDR3 in amino acids: CASSMTRDSSPLHF. Supplemented by reference TRBV19 and TRBJ1-6, the full variable domain reads DGGITQSPKYLFRKEGQNVTLSCEQNLNHDAMYWYRQDPGQGLRLIYYSQIVNDFQKGDIAEGYSVSREKKESFPLTVTSAQKNPTAFYLCASSMTRDSSPLHFGNGTRLTVT.

This chain connects TRBV20-1 to TRBJ2-7; the D call of TRBD1 rests on TCRdb alone, since no DNA is present to check it. This CDR3 is built from 11 residues. Germline CDR1 is DFQATT and CDR2 is SNEGSKA (reference sequence). This chain's CDR3 is CSAYREFQQYF.

This chain links TRBV28 with TRBJ1-2; TCRdb proposes TRBD1, but this gene call is untestable without DNA. Germline V lookup: CDR1 MDHEN, CDR2 SYDVKM. The CDR3 totals 14 residues. The CDR3 sequence is CASRRQGGYYGYTF.

The J gene is TRBJ2-5, the V gene TRBV20-1; there is no DNA to check the TCRdb D call of TRBD1. The V gene's germline CDR1 is DFQATT and CDR2 SNEGSKA (reference sequence). The CDR3 runs to 13 residues. Here the CDR3 reads CSALGRGQETQYF.